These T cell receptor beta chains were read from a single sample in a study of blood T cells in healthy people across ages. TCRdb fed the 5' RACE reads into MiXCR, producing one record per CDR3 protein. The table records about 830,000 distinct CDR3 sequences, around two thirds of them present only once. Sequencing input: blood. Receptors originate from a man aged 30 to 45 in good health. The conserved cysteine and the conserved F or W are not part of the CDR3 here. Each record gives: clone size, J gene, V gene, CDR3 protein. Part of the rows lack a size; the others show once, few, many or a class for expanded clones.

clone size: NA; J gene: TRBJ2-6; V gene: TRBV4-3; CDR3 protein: ASSRSSVSGANVLT
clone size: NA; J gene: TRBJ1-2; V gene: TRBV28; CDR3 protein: ASSLHSGQTFNYGYT
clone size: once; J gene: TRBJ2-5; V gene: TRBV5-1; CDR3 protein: ASSLESSGGLEEQY
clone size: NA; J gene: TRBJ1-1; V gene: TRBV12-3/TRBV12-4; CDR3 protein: ASWGVTEAF
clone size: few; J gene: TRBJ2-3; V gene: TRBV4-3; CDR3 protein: ASSRQRQFTDTQY
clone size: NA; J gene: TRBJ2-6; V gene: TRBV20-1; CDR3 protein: SAGGSDSGANVLT
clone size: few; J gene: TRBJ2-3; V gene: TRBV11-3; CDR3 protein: ASSFLASDTQY
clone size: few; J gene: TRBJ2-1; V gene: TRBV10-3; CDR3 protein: AISESPGTGVYNEQF
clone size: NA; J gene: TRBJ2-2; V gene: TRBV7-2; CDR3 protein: ASSPGLAGTGELF
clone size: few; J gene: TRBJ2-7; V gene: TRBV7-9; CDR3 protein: ASSLMTAYEQY
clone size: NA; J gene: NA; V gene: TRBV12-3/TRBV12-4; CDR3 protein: TSSFALNRSSYEQY
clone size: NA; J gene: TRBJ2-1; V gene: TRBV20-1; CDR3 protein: SARGGTYNEQF
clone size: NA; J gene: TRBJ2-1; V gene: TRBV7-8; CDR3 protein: ASSIPGGEQF
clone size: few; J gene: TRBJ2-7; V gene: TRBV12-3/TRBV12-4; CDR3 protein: ASRGWYEQY
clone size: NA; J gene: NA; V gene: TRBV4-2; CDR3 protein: ASSPSQGTYEQY
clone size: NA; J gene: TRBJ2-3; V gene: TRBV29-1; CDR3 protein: SVASGTSGSTDTQY
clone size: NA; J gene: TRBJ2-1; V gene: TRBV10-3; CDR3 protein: AISEQSGLAVYNEQF
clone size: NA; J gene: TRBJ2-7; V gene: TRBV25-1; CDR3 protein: ASTGQGAAYEQY
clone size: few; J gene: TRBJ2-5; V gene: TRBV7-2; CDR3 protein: ASSRGTQETQY
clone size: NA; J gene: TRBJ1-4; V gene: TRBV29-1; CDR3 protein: SVERGGRSEKLF
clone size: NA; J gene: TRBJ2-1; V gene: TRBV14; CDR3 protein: ASSQGIYNEQF
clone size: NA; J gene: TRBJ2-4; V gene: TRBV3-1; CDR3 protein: ATATSGGPYERY
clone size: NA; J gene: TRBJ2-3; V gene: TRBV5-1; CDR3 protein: ASSLETSGPRGNTQY
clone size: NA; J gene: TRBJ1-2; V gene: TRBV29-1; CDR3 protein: SVEERTPNYGYT
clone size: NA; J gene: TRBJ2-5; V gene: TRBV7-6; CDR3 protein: ASSRGQGSGDEQY